Listed here are 10 T cell receptor beta chains from one sample, sequenced in a study of blood T cell repertoires in COVID-19 (dated by TCRdb to about 2020). The method was the immunoSEQ multiplex PCR assay. TCRdb limited this immuneACCESS table to in-frame rearrangements with V and J called. A share of clones is missing; checked studies link under half to unresolved V genes, and the rest is unexplained. The sample yields about 270,000 clones; just under 90% were counted once. The ten largest make up about 4% of the sample. Sequencing input: PBMCs or T cells enriched from blood (not recorded which). These receptors came from a woman in her 30s with acute COVID-19.

V and J are TRBV5-4 and TRBJ2-7, with 7 bases that match TRBD1. CDR1 SGHNT and CDR2 YYREEE come from the germline V gene (reference sequence). The V and J ends lost 2 bases and 7 bases, in that order; junction bases with no gene match: 6. The CDR3 is made up of 13 amino acids. The CDR3 DNA follows: TGTGCCAGCAGCTTATGGACAGGTGTTGAGCAGTACTTC. Translation: CASSLWTGVEQYF.

The rearrangement uses TRBV28 and TRBJ2-2; 14 bases line up with TRBD2. V shed 6 bases, J shed 1 base, and the junction held 7 bases outside the gene matches. Germline CDR1 reads MDHEN; CDR2 reads SYDVKM. The CDR3 loop spans 18 amino acids. This CDR3 is CASSSLGLAGGNTGELFF. DNA of the CDR3: TGTGCCAGCAGCTCACTTGGACTAGCGGGAGGGAACACCGGGGAGCTGTTTTTT.

The chain has TRBV11-2 and TRBJ2-7; D is uncertain. Germline values: CDR1 SGHAT, CDR2 FQNNGV. The CDR3 extends over 13 amino acids. V lost 3 bases and J lost 2, with 8 bases in between. CDR3 region: CASSFGGTYEQYF. DNA of the CDR3: TGTGCCAGCAGCTTTGGCGGAACCTACGAGCAGTACTTC.

J is TRBJ2-5 and V is TRBV5-1; the match to TRBD1 covers 7 bases. Trimming took 4 bases from V and 3 from J; bases not matched to a gene: 6. The length of the CDR3 is 14 residues. Germline CDR1 and CDR2: SGHRS and YFSETQ. DNA for the CDR3: TGCGCCAGCAGCCCGGACGACAGGGAAGAGACCCAGTACTTC. This gives the protein CASSPDDREETQYF.

This clone was observed a handful of times. The CDR3 loop is CASSYPPYEQYF. The CDR3 DNA reads TGTGCCAGCAGTTACCCCCCGTACGAGCAGTACTTC. The rearrangement links TRBV6-2 or TRBV6-3 to TRBJ2-7; D call uncertain. There are 12 residues in the CDR3. V dropped 2 bases and J dropped 4 bases, with 6 bases sitting between them. Germline V CDR1 and CDR2: MNHEY, SVGEGT.

The chain joins TRBV28 to TRBJ2-7; 7 nucleotides line up with TRBD1. Germline CDR1 MDHEN, CDR2 SYDVKM. Trimming cost V 4 bases and J 5 bases; bases outside gene matches: 8. The CDR3 contains 14 residues. The CDR3 nucleotides read TGTGCCAGCAGTTCTCCGTCTGGGACAGACGAGCAGTACTTC. Its protein is CASSSPSGTDEQYF.

In DNA form, the CDR3 reads TGTGCCAGCAGTTTAAAGACTAGCTTGGGCGGGGAGCTGTTTTTT. Amino acid sequence: CASSLKTSLGGELFF. The V call is TRBV27, the J call TRBJ2-2, with 7 positions matching TRBD2. This CDR3 contains 15 residues. Trimming at V came to 2 bases and at J to 7 bases, leaving 7 bases not matched to a gene. Germline loops: CDR1 MNHEY, CDR2 SMNVEV (reference sequence).

This sequence joins TRBV7-6 and TRBJ2-7, with a possible D match to TRBD2 (5 bases). Germline CDR1 is SGHVS and CDR2 is FNYEAQ. V dropped 0 bases and J dropped 2 bases, with 11 bases sitting between them. The CDR3 is 15 amino acids. DNA for the CDR3: TGTGCCAGCAGCTTAGCGGCGGGTCCTACCTACGAGCAGTACTTC. This translates into CASSLAAGPTYEQYF. The full variable domain, its missing parts supplied by reference TRBV7-6 and TRBJ2-7, is GAGVSQSPRYKVTKRGQDVALRCDPISGHVSLYWYRQALGQGPEFLTYFNYEAQQDKSGLPNDRFSAERPEGSISTLTIQRTEQRDSAMYRCASSLAAGPTYEQYFGPGTRLTVT.

The chain recombines TRBV2 with TRBJ2-1; D may be TRBD2 (6 bases). There are 12 residues in the CDR3. Germline V gene sequence: CDR1 SNHLY, CDR2 FYNNEI. Trimming pared 6 bases from V and 15 bases from J, leaving 18 bases between. CDR3 sequence: CASSGTSPEGFF. The DNA for the CDR3 is TGTGCCAGCAGCGGGACTTCTCCGGAAGGGTTCTTC.

V and J are TRBV27 and TRBJ1-1; weak D call: TRBD1 (6 bases). This CDR3 spans 13 amino acids. Germline V lookup: CDR1 MNHEY, CDR2 SMNVEV (reference sequence). V lost 5 bases, J lost 8 bases, and 15 bases lay in between. CDR3 nucleotides: TGTGCCAGCAGTACAGGCCGAGGGACAGAAGCTTTCTTT. Encoded protein: CASSTGRGTEAFF.